The 15 T cell receptor beta chains given below trace back to one sample, sequenced in a study of shared clonotypes between healthy human individuals. Here immunoSEQ multiplex PCR was the method, and the copy in TCRdb shows in-frame clones only, minus some. The sample records 2 million to 2.5 million clones, roughly 92% being singletons. The sequencing sample was made of naive CD4+ T cells from PBMCs. Indicated subset: CD45RA+ positively selected. All receptors derive from a man between 18 and 29 years old in good health. Some clones in this sample may be carry-over from other donors' samples.

The chain has TRBV6-1 and TRBJ2-5; the D is unclear. Germline values: CDR1 MNHNS, CDR2 SASEGT. Trimming left V 1 base short and J 4 bases short, with 10 bases between. This CDR3 comprises 14 residues. This CDR3 reads CASSEVVYSETQYF. The CDR3 coding sequence is TGTGCCAGCAGTGAAGTGGTCTACTCAGAGACCCAGTACTTC.

Turning to this clone: Additional DNA sequences in this sample encode the identical CDR3. This rearrangement joins TRBV18 to TRBJ2-5; 14 bases map to TRBD2. Per the germline V gene, CDR1 is KGHSH and CDR2 is LQKENI. CDR3 length equals 16 residues. The J segment lost 4 bases and the V segment lost 1 base, leaving 2 bases of the junction unmatched. The CDR3 DNA reads as TGTGCCAGCTCACCACGAGGACTAGCGGGAGGAGAGACCCAGTACTTC. The encoded protein is CASSPRGLAGGETQYF.

This chain uses TRBV6-4 with TRBJ2-7; 9 bases match TRBD1. J lost 3 bases, V lost 0 bases, and 9 bases had no gene match. Germline V lookup: CDR1 MRHNA, CDR2 SNTAGT. The CDR3 totals 17 residues. This chain's CDR3 is CASSDSKDPGQGYEQYF. The CDR3 region has the DNA TGTGCCAGCAGTGACTCGAAAGACCCGGGACAGGGCTACGAGCAGTACTTC.

This chain uses TRBV5-6 with TRBJ1-4, with D perhaps TRBD1 (5 bases). Trimming stripped 3 bases from V and 11 bases from J, with 23 bases between. The CDR3 consists of 16 residues. In germline, CDR1 is SGHDT, CDR2 YYEEEE. This CDR3 is CASSSSRQLPVYKLFF. As DNA, the CDR3 is TGTGCCAGCAGCTCGAGCCGACAGCTACCCGTCTATAAACTGTTTTTT. The full variable domain, completed using reference TRBV5-6 and TRBJ1-4, is DAGVTQSPTHLIKTRGQQVTLRCSPKSGHDTVSWYQQALGQGPQFIFQYYEEEERQRGNFPDRFSGHQFPNYSSELNVNALLLGDSALYLCASSSSRQLPVYKLFFGSGTQLSVL.

V gene TRBV5-6 combines with J gene TRBJ1-6; no clear D gene. Trimming cost V 2 bases and J 10 bases, with 16 bases left between them. CDR1 SGHDT and CDR2 YYEEEE come from the germline V gene. The length of the CDR3 is 15 residues. CDR3 nucleotide sequence: TGTGCCAGCAGCTTTTATCGGCCAGGTGGATCACCCCTCCACTTT. It codes for CASSFYRPGGSPLHF.

The genes are TRBV19 and TRBJ1-4, with 7 bases identical to TRBD1. The ends lost 3 bases at V and 2 bases at J; junction bases unmatched: 3. The CDR3 totals 15 residues. Germline assignment: CDR1 LNHDA and CDR2 SQIVND (reference sequence). This CDR3 is CASSILDRTNEKLFF. The CDR3 bases are TGTGCCAGTAGTATCTTGGACAGGACTAATGAAAAACTGTTTTTT.

The V and J genes are TRBV6-1 and TRBJ2-7; TRBD1 aligns across 8 bases. Germline CDR1 reads MNHNS; CDR2 reads SASEGT. V was pared by 4 bases and J by 3 bases, with 5 bases of the junction left unmatched. The CDR3 has 14 residues. The CDR3 DNA reads as TGTGCCAGCAGTGTCAGGGGGCGTTACTACGAGCAGTACTTC. Translation: CASSVRGRYYEQYF.

The rearrangement joins TRBV6-1 to TRBJ2-7, with no clear D. The CDR3 loop spans 13 amino acids. The germline CDR1 and CDR2 sequences are MNHNS and SASEGT. The ends were cut back, 5 bases at V and 6 bases at J, with 14 bases in the middle. The CDR3 loop reads CASSYIGISEQYF. In nucleotides, the CDR3 is TGTGCCAGCAGTTATATTGGGATCTCCGAGCAGTACTTC.

The CDR3 spells CASSSGRNIQYF. The CDR3, as DNA: TGTGCCAGCAGTAGCGGGAGAAACATTCAGTACTTC. The rearrangement uses TRBV28 and TRBJ2-4; 8 bases align to TRBD2. The CDR3 extends over 12 amino acids. Germline-derived CDR1 and CDR2 are MDHEN and SYDVKM. J gave up 6 bases and V 5 bases, and 0 bases lay outside the gene matches. The variable domain in full, with the rest retrieved from reference TRBV28 and TRBJ2-4, is DVKVTQSSRYLVKRTGEKVFLECVQDMDHENMFWYRQDPGLGLRLIYFSYDVKMKEKGDIPEGYSVSREKKERFSLILESASTNQTSMYLCASSSGRNIQYFGAGTRLSVL.

The chain recombines TRBV5-1 with TRBJ2-3; D is ambiguous. Per germline, CDR1 SGHRS and CDR2 YFSETQ. Trimming left V 4 bases short and J 5 bases short, with 20 bases between. The length of the CDR3 is 16 residues. The CDR3, as DNA: TGCGCCAGCAGCGACTTTGGGCAGACCCTTGGAGATACGCAGTATTTT. This sequence encodes CASSDFGQTLGDTQYF.

This chain joins TRBV19 and TRBJ1-2; the match to TRBD1 covers 10 bases. Germline CDR1 reads LNHDA; CDR2 reads SQIVND (reference sequence). The CDR3 contains 16 residues. V was clipped by 9 bases and J by 0 bases; unmatched bases: 10. CDR3 protein: CASRNRDRGANYGYTF. Written as DNA, the CDR3 is TGTGCCAGCCGGAACCGGGACAGGGGCGCTAACTATGGCTACACCTTC.

J is TRBJ1-2 and V is TRBV5-6, with TRBD1 matching over 7 bases. Germline CDR1 and CDR2: SGHDT and YYEEEE. The CDR3 has 13 residues. V dropped 3 bases and J dropped 7; count of bases not matched to a gene: 6. The CDR3 loop reads CASSYRGSSGYTF. The CDR3 coding sequence is TGTGCCAGCAGCTACAGGGGTTCTTCTGGCTACACCTTC.

The V call is TRBV6-1, the J call TRBJ2-1; D may be TRBD1 (5 bases). The CDR3 sequence is 12 residues long. Germline lookup yields CDR1 MNHNS and CDR2 SASEGT. Trimming took off 6 bases at V and 7 bases at J, with 10 bases between the two ends. CDR3 sequence reads: CASSRVGNEQFF. CDR3 sequence (DNA): TGTGCCAGCAGCAGGGTTGGTAATGAGCAGTTCTTC.

The DNA for the CDR3 is TGCGCCAGCAGCATCCCGGGACAGGGAATTTTCGTCGGGGAGCTGTTTTTT. Amino acids: CASSIPGQGIFVGELFF. The chain joins TRBV5-1 to TRBJ2-2, with TRBD1 matching over 9 bases. Germline V gene data show CDR1 as SGHRS and CDR2 as YFSETQ. This CDR3 comprises 17 residues. V lost 4 bases, J lost 7 bases, and 14 bases stayed unmatched.

CDR3 amino acids: CSVGRMGTGELFF. The DNA of the CDR3 is TGCAGCGTTGGCAGAATGGGTACCGGGGAGCTGTTTTTT. The rearrangement uses TRBV29-1 and TRBJ2-2; D is uncertain. The CDR3 contains 13 residues. V was pared by 4 bases and J by 5 bases, with 11 bases between. Germline V gives CDR1 SQVTM, CDR2 ANQGSEA.